A selection of T cell receptor beta chains follows, all from one sample in a study of cytomegalovirus exposure and HLA in healthy donors. Profiled with immunoSEQ multiplex PCR; TCRdb holds only in-frame clones, not every one. The table shows some 220,000 clones, with roughly 89% occurring only once. The sequenced sample consisted of PBMCs. Receptor source: a woman between 18 and 30 years old in good health and CMV-seronegative. The conserved cysteine and the conserved F or W are not part of the CDR3 here.

>13|TRBV6-1|TRBJ2-5
ASSLRPERGETQY
>10|TRBV10-2|TRBJ2-1
ASSDVGGEQF
>12|TRBV5-1|TRBJ1-6
ASRPDRVNSPLH
>14|TRBV7-6|TRBJ2-6
ASSLAGGGGANVLT
>16|TRBV27|TRBJ2-1
ASSSRTSGSGNYNEQF
>13|TRBV2|TRBJ2-1
ASSQGGPIYNEQF
>12|TRBV11-2|TRBJ2-3
ASRKTGSTDTQY
>12|TRBV5-4|TRBJ2-6
ATETVSGANVLT
>14|TRBV2|TRBJ1-1
ASILGLGGGLTEAF
>12|TRBV19|TRBJ2-7
ASSAAGPFHEQY
>11|TRBV6-1|TRBJ1-2
ASSGDYDYGYT
>11|TRBV11-3|TRBJ2-3
ASSAGRSYTQY
>14|TRBV29-1|TRBJ2-3
SVEAGLAFGTDTQY
>14|TRBV15|TRBJ2-2
ATSRDRDSLTGELF
>12|TRBV9|TRBJ1-3
ASRGGVTGNTIY
>12|TRBV29-1|TRBJ2-3
SVAARMGPDTQY
>9|TRBV20-1|TRBJ2-7
STLQVDEQY
>12|TRBV27|TRBJ2-7
ASSLTGRFYEQY